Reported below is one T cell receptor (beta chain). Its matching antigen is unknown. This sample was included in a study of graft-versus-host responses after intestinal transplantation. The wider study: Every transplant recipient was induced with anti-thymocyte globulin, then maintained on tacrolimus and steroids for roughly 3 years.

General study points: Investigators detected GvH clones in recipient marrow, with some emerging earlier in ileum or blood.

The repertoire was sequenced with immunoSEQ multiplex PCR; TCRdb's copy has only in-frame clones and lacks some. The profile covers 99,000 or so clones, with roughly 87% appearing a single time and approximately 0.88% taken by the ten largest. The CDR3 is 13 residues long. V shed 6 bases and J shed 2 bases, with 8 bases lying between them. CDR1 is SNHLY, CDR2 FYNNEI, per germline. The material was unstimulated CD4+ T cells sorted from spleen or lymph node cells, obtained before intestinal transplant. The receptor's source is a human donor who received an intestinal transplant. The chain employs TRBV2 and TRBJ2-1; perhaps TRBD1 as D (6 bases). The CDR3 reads CASRGHAYNEQFF. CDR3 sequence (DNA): TGTGCCAGCAGGGGACACGCCTACAATGAGCAGTTCTTC.